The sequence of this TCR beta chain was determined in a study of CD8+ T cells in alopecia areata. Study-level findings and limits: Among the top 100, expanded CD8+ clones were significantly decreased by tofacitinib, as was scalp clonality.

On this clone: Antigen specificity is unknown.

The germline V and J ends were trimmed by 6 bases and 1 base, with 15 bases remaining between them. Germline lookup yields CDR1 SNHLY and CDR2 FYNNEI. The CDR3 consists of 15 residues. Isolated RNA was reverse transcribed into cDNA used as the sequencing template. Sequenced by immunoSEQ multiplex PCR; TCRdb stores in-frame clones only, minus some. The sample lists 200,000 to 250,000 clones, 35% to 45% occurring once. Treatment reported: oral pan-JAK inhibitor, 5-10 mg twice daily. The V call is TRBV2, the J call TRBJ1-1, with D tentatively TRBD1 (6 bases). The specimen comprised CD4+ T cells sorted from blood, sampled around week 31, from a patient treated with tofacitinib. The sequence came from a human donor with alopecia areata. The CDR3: CASRPKDRTNTEAFF. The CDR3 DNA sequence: TGTGCCAGCAGGCCCAAAGACAGGACGAACACTGAAGCTTTCTTT.